The 12 T cell receptor beta chains given below trace back to one sample, sequenced in a study of cytomegalovirus exposure and HLA in healthy donors (dated by TCRdb to the late 2010s). Receptor amplification or capture employed the immunoSEQ multiplex PCR assay. For the multiplex PCR, a mixture combining 60 forward primers for TCR Vbeta segments and 13 reverse primers for TCR Jbeta segments was used. Here the immuneACCESS table is served through TCRdb, limited to in-frame sequences with V and J called. Missing clones are a known gap in these copies; in checked studies unresolved V genes cover under half, and the rest lacks a known reason. The sample yields some 150,000 clones; 60% to 80% were counted once. The ten biggest clones cover 9.5% to 10% of the sample. The specimen sequenced was PBMCs. These receptors were obtained from a man aged 18 to 30 in good health and CMV-seropositive.

V usage is TRBV19 and J usage is TRBJ2-7; 7 bases line up with TRBD1. This CDR3 contains 15 residues. Germline V gives CDR1 LNHDA, CDR2 SQIVND (reference sequence). The trim removed 5 bases at V and 1 base at J, leaving 8 bases unmatched. CDR3 in DNA: TGTGCCAGTAGTCCTCGGGGACAGAGATCCTACGAGCAGTACTTC. Translating it yields CASSPRGQRSYEQYF.

The genes are TRBV11-2 and TRBJ1-2, with D maybe TRBD1 (6 bases). CDR3 size: 15 residues. V shed 3 bases and J shed 4 bases, with 15 bases lying between them. Germline-derived CDR1 and CDR2 are SGHAT and FQNNGV. CDR3: CASSFEDSPIYGYTF. CDR3 in DNA: TGTGCCAGCAGCTTCGAGGACAGCCCTATCTATGGCTACACCTTC.

The rearrangement joins TRBV30 to TRBJ1-2, with D maybe TRBD1 (6 bases). Trimming took 1 base from V and 13 from J, leaving 22 bases between them. The CDR3 is 14 amino acids. The germline CDR1 and CDR2 sequences are GTSNPN and SVGIG (reference sequence). The CDR3 protein is CAWSDRLRTGRSTF. The CDR3 DNA follows: TGTGCCTGGAGTGACCGATTACGAACAGGGAGAAGCACCTTC.

J is TRBJ2-2 and V is TRBV19; 10 nucleotides agree with TRBD2. Looked up from germline, CDR1 is LNHDA and CDR2 is SQIVND (reference sequence). V lost 6 bases and J lost 6; bases outside the gene matches: 7. CDR3 length: 15 amino acids. This chain's CDR3 is CASRKTGTSAGELFF. CDR3 nucleotide sequence: TGTGCCAGTAGGAAAACCGGGACTAGCGCCGGGGAGCTGTTTTTT.

The chain joins TRBV15 to TRBJ2-5; possible D gene TRBD2, 6 bases. V was shortened by 4 bases and J by 5 bases, with 17 bases between the two germline ends. The CDR3 is 15 residues long. Germline V gene sequence: CDR1 LNHNV, CDR2 YYDKDF (reference sequence). The CDR3 DNA reads TGTGCCACCAGCACCTCCGGAGGGGCCAGGGAGACCCAGTACTTC. Translated: CATSTSGGARETQYF.

This clone was observed a handful of times. CDR3 nucleotides: TGTGCCAGTAAGCCCATAACTAGCAATCAGCCCCAGCATTTT. The encoded protein is CASKPITSNQPQHF. The chain has TRBV2 and TRBJ1-5; no clear D gene. Germline lookup yields CDR1 SNHLY and CDR2 FYNNEI. The CDR3 consists of 14 residues. Trimming left V 9 bases short and J 0 bases short, with 12 bases between.

The chain is built from TRBV6-5 and TRBJ1-2; no clear D. The CDR3 covers 12 residues. The germline CDR1 and CDR2 sequences are MNHEY and SVGAGI. CDR3 in amino acids: CASGRGAYGYTF. CDR3 bases: TGTGCGAGCGGGAGAGGAGCCTATGGCTACACCTTC.

The chain links TRBV7-8 to TRBJ2-3, with 7 bases aligning to TRBD2. Germline CDR1 SGHVS, CDR2 FQNEAQ. The CDR3 is 14 residues long. Germline trimming cut 3 bases from V and 2 bases from J; bases unmatched to any gene: 2. The CDR3 DNA follows: TGTGCCAGCAGCTTTGGGAGGGCCACAGATACGCAGTATTTT. This codes for CASSFGRATDTQYF.

V and J are TRBV18 and TRBJ2-5; 11 bases are a match to TRBD1. Trimming took 0 bases from V and 5 from J; bases not matched to a gene: 8. CDR3 length: 17 amino acids. Germline loops: CDR1 KGHSH, CDR2 LQKENI. The CDR3 spells CASSPPRGTGGLETQYF. The CDR3 region has the DNA TGTGCCAGCTCACCACCGCGGGGGACAGGGGGATTGGAGACCCAGTACTTC.

The chain uses TRBV15 and TRBJ2-4; the D is unclear. V lost 0 bases and J lost 1, with 10 bases in between. The CDR3 is 16 residues long. Germline V gene sequence: CDR1 LNHNV, CDR2 YYDKDF (reference sequence). CDR3 residues: CATSRDRSGAKNIQYF. The CDR3 DNA reads TGTGCCACCAGCAGAGATCGGTCGGGTGCCAAAAACATTCAGTACTTC. Supplemented by reference TRBV15 and TRBJ2-4, the full variable domain reads DAMVIQNPRYQVTQFGKPVTLSCSQTLNHNVMYWYQQKSSQAPKLLFHYYDKDFNNEADTPDNFQSRRPNTSFCFLDIRSPGLGDTAMYLCATSRDRSGAKNIQYFGAGTRLSVL.

The genes are TRBV4-1 and TRBJ2-2, with D perhaps matching TRBD2 (6 bases). This CDR3 region has 16 residues. CDR1 and CDR2 from the germline V gene are MGHRA and YSYEKL. V shed 4 bases and J shed 0 bases, with 12 bases lying between them. As DNA, the CDR3 is TGCGCCAGCAGCCGGGGAGGACTGACGAACACCGGGGAGCTGTTTTTT. As protein: CASSRGGLTNTGELFF.

The chain couples TRBV6-5 to TRBJ1-2; no clear D gene. Germline values: CDR1 MNHEY, CDR2 SVGAGI. The V and J ends lost 0 bases and 3 bases respectively, with 5 bases between them. The CDR3 runs to 13 residues. Written as DNA, the CDR3 is TGTGCCAGCAGTTACTCTACAGACTATGGCTACACCTTC. It specifies CASSYSTDYGYTF.